These 30 T cell receptor beta chains were all obtained from the same sample, sequenced in a study of shared clonotypes between healthy human individuals. Sequencing used immunoSEQ multiplex PCR; TCRdb keeps in-frame clones, though not all of them. Of hundreds of thousands of clones listed, around 86% are singletons. The sequenced sample consisted of memory CD8+ T cells sorted from blood. The subset denotes: CD45RO+ cells pooled with CCR7-negative TemRA cells. The receptors shown here come from a man aged 18 to 30 in good health.

The chain carries TRBV6-6 and TRBJ2-3; D not certain. In germline, CDR1 is MNHNY, CDR2 SVGAGI (reference sequence). CDR3 length: 14 residues. V lost 7 bases and J 0 bases, leaving 11 bases between the germline ends. The DNA of the CDR3 is TGTGCCAGCACACCAACTTCTAGCACAGATACGCAGTATTTT. Residues: CASTPTSSTDTQYF.

The V and J genes are TRBV7-9 and TRBJ2-1, with D uncertain. The CDR3 extends over 15 amino acids. Germline V gives CDR1 SEHNR, CDR2 FQNEAQ (reference sequence). V was shortened by 11 bases and J by 0 bases, with 17 bases between the two germline ends. CDR3 residues: CAYEPASSSYNEQFF. The CDR3 bases are TGTGCCTACGAGCCGGCTTCTAGCTCCTACAATGAGCAGTTCTTC.

This chain links TRBV4-3 with TRBJ2-7; 7 bases align to TRBD1. The CDR3 is made up of 14 amino acids. The ends lost 5 bases at V and 5 bases at J; junction bases unmatched: 9. CDR1 LGHNA and CDR2 YSLEER come from the germline V gene. The chain's CDR3 is CASSLLTGFHEQYF. Here the CDR3 DNA reads TGCGCCAGCAGCTTACTGACAGGGTTCCACGAGCAGTACTTC.

The chain links TRBV27 to TRBJ2-7; D possibly corresponds to TRBD2 (6 bases). Germline V CDR1 and CDR2: MNHEY, SMNVEV (reference sequence). Trimming shortened V by 8 bases and J by 4 bases, and 15 bases separated the two germline ends. CDR3 size: 13 residues. Written as DNA, the CDR3 is TGTGCCAGCCCTGTGGAGGGTTGGTACGAGCAGTACTTC. This gives the protein CASPVEGWYEQYF.

For this clone: Within the sample, other DNA sequences also encode this same CDR3. The rearrangement links TRBV7-9 to TRBJ1-1; TRBD1 matches 7 bases. The CDR3 has 13 amino acids. The trim removed 3 bases at V and 5 bases at J, leaving 3 bases unmatched. Germline V CDR1 and CDR2: SEHNR, FQNEAQ (reference sequence). The CDR3 loop is CASSLTGSTEAFF. The CDR3 DNA follows: TGTGCCAGCAGCTTGACAGGGTCGACTGAAGCTTTCTTT.

The V and J genes are TRBV2 and TRBJ2-5; possible D gene TRBD2, 5 bases. The V end was cut by 7 bases, the J end by 1 base, with 7 bases between. Germline V gene data show CDR1 as SNHLY and CDR2 as FYNNEI. This CDR3 is 12 amino acids long. The CDR3 loop is CASTLAQETQYF. DNA for the CDR3: TGTGCCAGCACTCTAGCCCAAGAGACCCAGTACTTC. Drawing the rest from reference TRBV2 and TRBJ2-5, the complete variable domain is EPEVTQTPSHQVTQMGQEVILRCVPISNHLYFYWYRQILGQKVEFLVSFYNNEISEKSEIFDDQFSVERPDGSNFTLKIRSTKLEDSAMYFCASTLAQETQYFGPGTRLLVL.

This chain connects TRBV10-3 to TRBJ2-7; 8 bases align to TRBD2. V was pared by 10 bases and J by 2 bases, with 10 bases of the junction left unmatched. The CDR3 totals 14 residues. CDR1 is ENHRY, CDR2 SYGVKD, per germline. The CDR3 DNA sequence: TGTGCCACCAGGCCGCCGGGACTAGCCTACGAGCAGTACTTC. This gives the protein CATRPPGLAYEQYF.

In its sample, this clone was seen many times. The genes are TRBV7-3 and TRBJ1-5; perhaps TRBD1 as D (5 bases). The V gene lost 2 bases and the J gene lost 3 bases, with 8 bases spanning the gap. Germline values: CDR1 SGHTA, CDR2 FQGTGA. The length of the CDR3 is 14 residues. The CDR3 nucleotides read TGTGCCAGCAGCTTAGGGGGGAACAATCAGCCCCAGCATTTT. It encodes CASSLGGNNQPQHF.

CDR3 in DNA: TGTGCCAGCAGCCTATATAACAGGTCCTACGAGCAGTACTTC. Translating gives CASSLYNRSYEQYF. The gene calls are TRBV13 and TRBJ2-7, with D possibly TRBD1 on 5 matching bases. The CDR3 covers 14 residues. Trimming removed 5 bases from V and 1 base from J, with 12 bases in between. Germline assignment: CDR1 PRHDT and CDR2 FYEKMQ (reference sequence).

This sequence joins TRBV29-1 and TRBJ2-5; D is undetermined. Trimming stripped 6 bases from V and 4 bases from J, with 6 bases between. Germline CDR1 is SQVTM and CDR2 is ANQGSEA. This CDR3 has 10 amino acids. CDR3 coding DNA: TGCAGCGTGGTCCTAGAGACCCAGTACTTC. This encodes CSVVLETQYF.

The CDR3 loop reads CASSPYLRDEQFF. As DNA, the CDR3 is TGTGCCAGCAGCCCTTACCTTAGGGATGAGCAGTTCTTC. The chain uses TRBV7-2 and TRBJ2-1; D uncertain. The germline CDR1 and CDR2 sequences are SGHTA and FQGNSA. This CDR3 is 13 amino acids long. V lost 5 bases and J lost 8, with 13 bases in between.

A word on this clone: Additional DNA sequences in this sample encode the identical CDR3. V usage is TRBV13 and J usage is TRBJ2-7; D gene uncertain. V lost 4 bases to trimming and J lost 0 bases, with 10 bases between them. Germline V CDR1 and CDR2: PRHDT, FYEKMQ (reference sequence). The CDR3 is 14 amino acids. DNA for the CDR3: TGTGCCAGCAGCTCTAGTGGGGTCTCCTACGAGCAGTACTTC. It encodes CASSSSGVSYEQYF.

The chain links TRBV14 to TRBJ2-7; TRBD2 matches 9 bases. Germline CDR1 reads SGHDN; CDR2 reads FVKESK. This CDR3 region has 19 residues. The J segment lost 3 bases and the V segment lost 2 bases, leaving 17 bases of the junction unmatched. CDR3 nucleotide sequence: TGTGCCAGCAGCCAATTAGATCCCCCTCGTAGCGGGGGTCGCTACGAGCAGTACTTC. This translates into CASSQLDPPRSGGRYEQYF.

The chain joins TRBV5-1 to TRBJ2-1; 7 nucleotides match TRBD1. This CDR3 region has 14 residues. Germline CDR1 reads SGHRS; CDR2 reads YFSETQ. V lost 3 bases to trimming and J lost 1 base; unmatched junction nucleotides: 1. This chain's CDR3 is CASSSQGSYNEQFF. For the CDR3, the DNA is TGCGCCAGCAGCTCACAGGGGTCCTACAATGAGCAGTTCTTC.

V gene TRBV11-2 combines with J gene TRBJ2-3; D is uncertain. Per germline, CDR1 SGHAT and CDR2 FQNNGV. Trimming removed 3 bases at V and 2 bases at J, with 12 bases between. CDR3 size: 15 residues. The DNA for the CDR3 is TGTGCCAGCAGCTTCCACCGCCCCCACACAGATACGCAGTATTTT. It translates to CASSFHRPHTDTQYF.

The chain joins TRBV28 to TRBJ1-1; possible D gene TRBD1, 5 bases. V lost 7 bases to trimming and J lost 1 base, with 16 bases between them. Looked up from germline, CDR1 is MDHEN and CDR2 is SYDVKM. The CDR3 runs to 15 residues. The CDR3 DNA is TGTGCCAGCATTCGGGGGAGGGGCGAGAACACTGAAGCTTTCTTT. This translates into CASIRGRGENTEAFF.

The gene calls are TRBV5-1 and TRBJ2-7; tentative D call: TRBD2 (5 bases). Germline V gives CDR1 SGHRS, CDR2 YFSETQ. Between the trimmed V and J ends, which lost 0 bases and 3 bases, there was a span of 16 bases. CDR3 length equals 16 residues. The DNA for the CDR3 is TGCGCCAGCAGCTTGGAGCGGATCAAGCGACACTACGAGCAGTACTTC. The encoded protein is CASSLERIKRHYEQYF. The variable domain in full, completed from reference TRBV5-1 and TRBJ2-7, reads KAGVTQTPRYLIKTRGQQVTLSCSPISGHRSVSWYQQTPGQGLQFLFEYFSETQRNKGNFPGRFSGRQFSNSRSEMNVSTLELGDSALYLCASSLERIKRHYEQYFGPGTRLTVT.

This clone is a singleton in its sample. The J gene is TRBJ1-5, the V gene TRBV6-1, with D hard to call. Per germline, CDR1 MNHNS and CDR2 SASEGT. The CDR3 is 12 residues long. Trimming shortened V by 2 bases and J by 4 bases, and 3 bases separated the two germline ends. In nucleotides, the CDR3 is TGTGCCAGCAGTGAAAGAAATCAGCCCCAGCATTTT. Protein: CASSERNQPQHF.

The chain recombines TRBV7-6 with TRBJ2-7; 7 nucleotides line up with TRBD1. From germline, CDR1 is SGHVS and CDR2 FNYEAQ. J was trimmed by 4 bases and V by 4 bases; bases with no gene match: 7. There are 14 residues in the CDR3. CDR3: CASSSKTGSYEQYF. CDR3 coding DNA: TGTGCCAGCAGCTCAAAGACAGGGTCTTACGAGCAGTACTTC.

This clone appeared a single time. The V call is TRBV28, the J call TRBJ1-6; D gene unclear. V was cut by 3 bases and J by 6 bases, with 18 bases left in between. The CDR3 extends over 17 amino acids. CDR1 is MDHEN and CDR2 is SYDVKM in the germline V gene. CDR3 sequence: CASSLLRPAKGNSPLHF. CDR3 DNA sequence: TGTGCCAGCAGTTTGCTACGACCCGCCAAGGGTAATTCACCCCTCCACTTT.

The genes are TRBV7-6 and TRBJ1-2; D gene ambiguous. Trimming shortened V by 2 bases and J by 6 bases, and 22 bases separated the two germline ends. Germline values: CDR1 SGHVS, CDR2 FNYEAQ. This CDR3 comprises 17 residues. The CDR3 DNA sequence: TGTGCCAGCAGCTTAAATTCGGGGAGAGCCCAGTTAAATGGCTACACCTTC. Protein: CASSLNSGRAQLNGYTF.

The V call is TRBV7-9, the J call TRBJ2-7; TRBD1 or TRBD2 may be the D gene (5 bases each). CDR3 length equals 14 residues. The ends were cut back, 3 bases at V and 3 bases at J, with 12 bases in the middle. Per germline, CDR1 SEHNR and CDR2 FQNEAQ (reference sequence). The CDR3 nucleotides read TGTGCCAGCAGCTTGGGGGACGGCGACTACGAGCAGTACTTC. This encodes CASSLGDGDYEQYF.

This clone has only one observation. The CDR3 nucleotides are TGCGCCAGCAGCCAAGAACCGGGTATGGGCAATCAGCCCCAGCATTTT. As protein: CASSQEPGMGNQPQHF. V gene TRBV4-1 combines with J gene TRBJ1-5; no reliable D call. The CDR3 runs to 16 residues. The germline V gene has CDR1 MGHRA and CDR2 YSYEKL. V dropped 0 bases and J dropped 2 bases, with 11 bases sitting between them.

This chain connects TRBV11-2 to TRBJ2-5, with D possibly matching TRBD2 (5 bases). V was trimmed by 6 bases and J by 5 bases, leaving 13 bases between them. This CDR3 has 13 amino acids. CDR1 is SGHAT and CDR2 is FQNNGV in the germline V gene. This CDR3 is CASRVEVKETQYF. CDR3 sequence (DNA): TGTGCCAGCAGGGTGGAGGTGAAGGAGACCCAGTACTTC.

A few counts support this clone. J is TRBJ2-7 and V is TRBV19; TRBD1 matches 11 bases. The CDR3 runs to 16 residues. The J segment lost 3 bases and the V segment lost 3 bases, leaving 7 bases of the junction unmatched. The germline gives CDR1 LNHDA, CDR2 SQIVND (reference sequence). Written as DNA, the CDR3 is TGTGCCAGTAGTATGGGACAGGGGGTCGGCTACTACGAGCAGTACTTC. This gives the protein CASSMGQGVGYYEQYF.

The CDR3 nucleotides are TGTGCCAGCAGCTTGGGATCCCTCCACTTT. Translated, it gives CASSLGSLHF. J is TRBJ1-6 and V is TRBV5-8; D gene unclear. Germline loops: CDR1 SGHTS, CDR2 YDEGEE. Deletions cut 0 bases from V and 14 bases from J, with 3 bases between. The CDR3 has 10 residues.

This clone was found a few times. The chain recombines TRBV27 with TRBJ2-7, with D possibly being TRBD1 (6 bases). The length of the CDR3 is 13 residues. Trimming took 5 bases from V and 0 from J, leaving 8 bases between them. Germline V lookup: CDR1 MNHEY, CDR2 SMNVEV (reference sequence). DNA of the CDR3: TGTGCCAGCAGTCAACAGGGCTCCTACGAGCAGTACTTC. Amino acid sequence: CASSQQGSYEQYF.

This clone came up a few times. The chain links TRBV11-2 to TRBJ2-5, with a weak D call TRBD1 (6 bases). V lost 7 bases to trimming and J lost 4 bases, with 13 bases between them. Germline V CDR1 and CDR2: SGHAT, FQNNGV. There are 13 residues in the CDR3. Written as DNA, the CDR3 is TGTGCCAGCACCACTCAGGGGAGAGAGACCCAGTACTTC. Its translation is CASTTQGRETQYF.

The chain recombines TRBV30 with TRBJ2-7; D unresolved. Germline-derived CDR1 and CDR2 are GTSNPN and SVGIG (reference sequence). This CDR3 spans 12 amino acids. Trimming took 5 bases from V and 1 from J, leaving 9 bases between them. The CDR3 loop is CAWGWGSYEQYF. CDR3 nucleotides: TGTGCCTGGGGATGGGGTTCCTACGAGCAGTACTTC.

This chain connects TRBV4-1 to TRBJ2-2; D uncertain. Germline V CDR1 and CDR2: MGHRA, YSYEKL. The CDR3 covers 14 residues. The ends were cut back, 4 bases at V and 0 bases at J, with 6 bases in the middle. CDR3 DNA sequence: TGCGCCAGCAGCCCATACTCGAACACCGGGGAGCTGTTTTTT. This gives the protein CASSPYSNTGELFF.